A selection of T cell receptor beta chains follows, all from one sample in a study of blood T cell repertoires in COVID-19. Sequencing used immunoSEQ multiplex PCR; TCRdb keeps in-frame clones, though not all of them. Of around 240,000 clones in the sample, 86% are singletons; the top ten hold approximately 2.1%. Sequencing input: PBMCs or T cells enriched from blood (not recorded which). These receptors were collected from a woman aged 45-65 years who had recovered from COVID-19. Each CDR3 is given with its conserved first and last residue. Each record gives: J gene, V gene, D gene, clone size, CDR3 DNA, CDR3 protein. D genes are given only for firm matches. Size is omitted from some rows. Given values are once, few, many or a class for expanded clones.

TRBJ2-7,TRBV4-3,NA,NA,TGCGCCAGCAGCCGCGGCCCGGGAGTCGGCCACGAGCAGTACTTC,CASSRGPGVGHEQYF
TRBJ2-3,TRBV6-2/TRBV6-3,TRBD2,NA,TGTGCCAGCAGTTACGGCCAGCGGGAGGCCACAGATATGCAGTATTTT,CASSYGQREATDMQYF
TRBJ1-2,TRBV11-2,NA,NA,TGTGCCAGCAGCCCCAGACAGGCGACTAACTATGGCTACACCTTC,CASSPRQATNYGYTF
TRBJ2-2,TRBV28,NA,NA,TGTGCCAGCAGTTTAGGCGGGGCTTATACCGGGGAGCTGTTTTTT,CASSLGGAYTGELFF
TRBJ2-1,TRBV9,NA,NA,TGTGCCAGCAGCGTAGGGTCGGGCTACAATGAGCAGTTCTTC,CASSVGSGYNEQFF
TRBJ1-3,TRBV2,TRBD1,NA,TGTGCCAGCAGTCGGGACAGGGATGGAAACACCATATATTTT,CASSRDRDGNTIYF
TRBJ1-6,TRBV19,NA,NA,TGTGCCAGTAGTCCCGGTGGGGGCACCTCGATTCCCCTCCACTTT,CASSPGGGTSIPLHF
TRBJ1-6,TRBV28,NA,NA,TGTGCCAGCAGTGGGCATCTCTATAATTCACCCCTCCACTTT,CASSGHLYNSPLHF
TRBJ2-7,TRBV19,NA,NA,TGTGCCAGTAGTATTGGCCCCCCGGGGGAGCAGTACTTC,CASSIGPPGEQYF
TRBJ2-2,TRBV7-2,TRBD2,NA,TGTGCCAGCAGTCGTATAGCGGGGGACACCGGGGAGCTGTTTTTT,CASSRIAGDTGELFF
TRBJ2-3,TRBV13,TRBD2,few,TGTGCCAGCAGCGCAACTGGGGCTAGCGGGGGGTATGGCACAGATACGCAGTATTTT,CASSATGASGGYGTDTQYF
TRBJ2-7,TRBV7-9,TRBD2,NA,TGTGCCAGCAGCCCCCGGGCTAGCGGGAGCCCCGAGCAGTACTTC,CASSPRASGSPEQYF
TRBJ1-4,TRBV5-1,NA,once,TGCGCCAGCAGCGGTCTTTTAGGGGGTACTAATGAAAAACTGTTTTTT,CASSGLLGGTNEKLFF
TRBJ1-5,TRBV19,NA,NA,TGTGCCAGTAGTATGGTAGACAGATGGAATCAGCCCCAGCATTTT,CASSMVDRWNQPQHF
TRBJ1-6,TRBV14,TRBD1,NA,TGTGCCAGCAGCCAGTACACGGGGACAGCCTCACCCCTCCACTTT,CASSQYTGTASPLHF
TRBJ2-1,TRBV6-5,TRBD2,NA,TGTGCCAGCAGGTCAGGGACTAGCTCTGCCGAGTTCTTC,CASRSGTSSAEFF
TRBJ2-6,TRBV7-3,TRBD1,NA,TGTGCCAGCAGCCTAGGACAGGGTAGGGCCAACGTCCTGACTTTC,CASSLGQGRANVLTF
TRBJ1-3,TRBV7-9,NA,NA,TGTGCCAGCAGCTTAGTTACAGACCTGAACACCATATATTTT,CASSLVTDLNTIYF
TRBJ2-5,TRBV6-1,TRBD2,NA,TGTGCCAGCAGTGGGCTAGCGGGAGGGCGACAAGAGACCCAGTACTTC,CASSGLAGGRQETQYF
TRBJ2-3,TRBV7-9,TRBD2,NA,TGTGCCAGCAGCCCAGGACTAGCGAGAGATACGCAGTATTTT,CASSPGLARDTQYF
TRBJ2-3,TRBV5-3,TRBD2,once,TGTGCCAGAAGCTTGATGGGGACTAGCGGGAGCACAGATACGCAGTATTTT,CARSLMGTSGSTDTQYF
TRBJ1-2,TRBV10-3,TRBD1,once,TGTGCCATCAGTGGCAACACGGGACAGGCCGCCGGGGGCTACACCTTC,CAISGNTGQAAGGYTF
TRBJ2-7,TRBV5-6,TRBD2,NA,TGTGCCAGCAGCTTGGCCCCTAGCGGGGTCCGCTACGAGCAGTACTTC,CASSLAPSGVRYEQYF
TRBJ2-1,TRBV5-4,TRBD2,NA,TGTGCCAGCACTCTTCGATCGGGGGGTTCCTACAATGAGCAGTTCTTC,CASTLRSGGSYNEQFF
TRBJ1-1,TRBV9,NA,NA,TGTGCCAGCAGAGGACTGATGAACACTGAAGCTTTCTTT,CASRGLMNTEAFF